The rows below give T cell receptor beta chains drawn from one sample of a study of CD8+ T cells in alopecia areata. Measured with immunoSEQ multiplex PCR; TCRdb has only the in-frame clones, and not every one. The data hold some 220,000 clones, with under 75% observed a single time. Specimen: CD4+ T cells sorted from blood, collected at week 4, from a patient treated with tofacitinib. The receptors originated from a human donor with alopecia areata. The CDR3 runs from the conserved cysteine through the conserved F or W. Not every row has a clone size; where given, it reads once, few, many or a size class.

cdr3_aa: CSVELGREQYF
v_call: TRBV29-1
j_call: TRBJ2-7
clone_size: NA

cdr3_aa: CSAGSGTGQPQHF
v_call: TRBV29-1
j_call: TRBJ1-5
clone_size: few

cdr3_aa: CASSFKASGGAGEQYF
v_call: TRBV25-1
j_call: TRBJ2-7
clone_size: NA

cdr3_aa: CASSGDSYEQYF
v_call: TRBV5-1
j_call: TRBJ2-7
clone_size: NA

cdr3_aa: CASSLVASGPEAFF
v_call: TRBV11-2
j_call: TRBJ1-1
clone_size: few

cdr3_aa: CSATSSYEQYF
v_call: TRBV29-1
j_call: TRBJ2-7
clone_size: NA

cdr3_aa: CASSLSGQRGYNEQFF
v_call: TRBV13
j_call: TRBJ2-1
clone_size: NA

cdr3_aa: CACFFGNTIYF
v_call: TRBV30
j_call: TRBJ1-3
clone_size: NA

cdr3_aa: CASSEGTGLYGYTF
v_call: TRBV6-4
j_call: TRBJ1-2
clone_size: NA

cdr3_aa: CSAVTSTGLSQETQYF
v_call: TRBV29-1
j_call: TRBJ2-5
clone_size: few

cdr3_aa: CASRQGTEAFF
v_call: TRBV7-2
j_call: TRBJ1-1
clone_size: once

cdr3_aa: CASSPRSGPGETQYF
v_call: TRBV18
j_call: TRBJ2-5
clone_size: NA

cdr3_aa: CASSQEGPSSGANVLTF
v_call: TRBV4-3
j_call: TRBJ2-6
clone_size: NA

cdr3_aa: CASTARLEAFF
v_call: TRBV2
j_call: TRBJ1-1
clone_size: few

cdr3_aa: CAWTLAPFADTQYF
v_call: TRBV30
j_call: TRBJ2-3
clone_size: NA

cdr3_aa: CASSIQNPGQINLKSYEQYF
v_call: TRBV27
j_call: TRBJ2-7
clone_size: NA

cdr3_aa: CATSKDRVWTGELFF
v_call: TRBV15
j_call: TRBJ2-2
clone_size: NA

cdr3_aa: CASSLNGDSTYNEQFF
v_call: TRBV5-1
j_call: TRBJ2-1
clone_size: NA

cdr3_aa: CASGLVPNEETQYF
v_call: TRBV12-5
j_call: TRBJ2-5
clone_size: NA

cdr3_aa: CAWSVFEGGGTEAFF
v_call: TRBV30
j_call: TRBJ1-1
clone_size: NA

cdr3_aa: CASQGDSGNTIYF
v_call: TRBV30
j_call: TRBJ1-3
clone_size: NA

cdr3_aa: CSVASSPYEQYF
v_call: TRBV29-1
j_call: TRBJ2-7
clone_size: once

cdr3_aa: CASSYGQSSEQFF
v_call: TRBV6-6
j_call: TRBJ2-1
clone_size: NA

cdr3_aa: CAWNKGLGGYTF
v_call: TRBV30
j_call: TRBJ1-2
clone_size: few

cdr3_aa: CASSYSGTGDYEQYF
v_call: TRBV5-6
j_call: TRBJ2-7
clone_size: NA

cdr3_aa: CASSVAGRVRTDTQYF
v_call: TRBV9
j_call: TRBJ2-3
clone_size: NA

cdr3_aa: CANSREGGNQPQHF
v_call: TRBV28
j_call: TRBJ1-5
clone_size: NA